Listed here are 21 T cell receptor beta chains from one sample, sequenced in a study of T-cell reconstitution after alpha-beta-depleted transplantation in children. Preparing the TCRbeta library involved the use of unique molecular identifiers. TCRdb reprocessed the PCR reads via MiXCR and lists one record per CDR3 protein. The sample includes 500,000 to 600,000 distinct CDR3 sequences, around 27% seen only once; the top ten take just over 35%. The specimen comprised PBMCs, sampled before TCRalphabeta/CD19-depleted stem cell transplant. These receptors all stem from a boy under two years old with Wiskott-Aldrich syndrome, due to receive a stem cell transplant.

This clonotype was counted between two and nine times. The rearrangement uses TRBV28 and TRBJ1-1; 10 bases align to TRBD1. The CDR3 contains 15 residues. Germline values: CDR1 MDHEN, CDR2 SYDVKM. The trim removed 6 bases at V and 5 bases at J, leaving 9 bases unmatched. CDR3 in amino acids: CASRPTGGFRTEAFF. The CDR3 region has the DNA TGTGCCAGCAGACCGACAGGGGGCTTTAGGACTGAAGCTTTCTTT.

V is TRBV20-1 and J is TRBJ2-1; 7 bases are a match to TRBD2. The germline CDR1 and CDR2 sequences are DFQATT and SNEGSKA (reference sequence). V gave up 0 bases and J gave up 5 bases; unmatched junction bases: 10. CDR3 size: 16 residues. The CDR3 nucleotides read TGCAGTGCTAGAGATTTCCTGGCGGGAGTAGACAATGAGCAGTTCTTC. Translating it yields CSARDFLAGVDNEQFF.

The gene calls are TRBV20-1 and TRBJ1-5; D perhaps matches TRBD1 (6 bases). The germline gives CDR1 DFQATT, CDR2 SNEGSKA (reference sequence). V was shortened by 0 bases and J by 3 bases, with 15 bases between the two germline ends. This CDR3 is built from 16 residues. In nucleotides, the CDR3 is TGCAGTGCTAGAGATGGCAACAGGGAATCCAATCAGCCCCAGCATTTT. Encoded protein: CSARDGNRESNQPQHF.

The chain has TRBV4-1 and TRBJ2-7, with D possibly being TRBD1 (6 bases). Germline CDR1 is MGHRA and CDR2 is YSYEKL. The CDR3 is 16 amino acids. Trimming shortened V by 3 bases and J by 0 bases, and 15 bases separated the two germline ends. In nucleotides, the CDR3 is TGCGCCAGCAGCCATGTGGGCAGGGGAAGCTCCTACGAGCAGTACTTC. Amino acids: CASSHVGRGSSYEQYF.

The J gene is TRBJ2-4, the V gene TRBV3-1; no clear D gene. The ends were cut back, 3 bases at V and 0 bases at J, with 6 bases in the middle. The CDR3 is 14 amino acids. Germline V lookup: CDR1 LGHDT, CDR2 YNNKEL (reference sequence). CDR3 coding DNA: TGTGCCAGCAGCCAGGAGTTAGCCAAAAACATTCAGTACTTC. Protein product: CASSQELAKNIQYF. Full variable domain (rest looked up from reference TRBV3-1 and TRBJ2-4): DTAVSQTPKYLVTQMGNDKSIKCEQNLGHDTMYWYKQDSKKFLKIMFSYNNKELIINETVPNRFSPKSPDKAHLNLHINSLELGDSAVYFCASSQELAKNIQYFGAGTRLSVL.

The chain links TRBV21-1 to TRBJ2-4; the D call TRBD1 from the table was never checked on the DNA. TRBV21-1 is flagged as a pseudogene. This CDR3 is 15 amino acids long. CDR3 DNA sequence: TGTGCCAGCAGCCCCCAGGGTGGGGTCAAAAACATTCAGTACTTC. Protein: CASSPQGGVKNIQYF.

This clonotype was detected a few times. The V and J genes are TRBV7-8 and TRBJ1-2; no reliable D call. The CDR3 covers 15 residues. The V gene's germline CDR1 is SGHVS and CDR2 FQNEAQ. V was shortened by 1 base and J by 0 bases, with 9 bases between the two germline ends. The CDR3 spells CASSLDIDTNYGYTF. CDR3 sequence (DNA): TGTGCCAGCAGCTTAGACATTGATACTAACTATGGCTACACCTTC.

There are a few counts of this clonotype. This CDR3 reads CASSFGTSGSQETQYF. The CDR3 DNA is TGCGCCAGCAGCTTCGGGACTAGCGGGAGCCAAGAGACCCAGTACTTC. The gene calls are TRBV5-1 and TRBJ2-5, with 14 bases lining up with TRBD2. Trimming removed 2 bases from V and 1 base from J; junction bases left unmatched: 1. The germline CDR1 and CDR2 sequences are SGHRS and YFSETQ. The CDR3 loop spans 16 amino acids.

A few counts support this clonotype. This chain connects TRBV6-1 to TRBJ2-1; 11 bases agree with TRBD2. This CDR3 region has 16 residues. Germline loops: CDR1 MNHNS, CDR2 SASEGT. The J segment lost 4 bases and the V segment lost 2 bases, leaving 4 bases of the junction unmatched. The DNA for the CDR3 is TGTGCCAGCAGTGAAATAGCGGGAGGGGCTTACAATGAGCAGTTCTTC. Protein: CASSEIAGGAYNEQFF.

J is TRBJ2-1 and V is TRBV27; D not certain. Germline V gene sequence: CDR1 MNHEY, CDR2 SMNVEV (reference sequence). This CDR3 is built from 16 residues. V dropped 3 bases and J dropped 2 bases, with 14 bases sitting between them. The CDR3 coding sequence is TGTGCCAGCAGTTTGAGGCGGTCAGGCCCCTACAATGAGCAGTTCTTC. Residues: CASSLRRSGPYNEQFF.

The CDR3 nucleotides are TGTGCCAGCAGCTCCCCAAGTAGGACGCAGTATTTT. Protein product: CASSSPSRTQYF. V is TRBV9 and J is TRBJ2-3; D gene ambiguous. CDR1 is SGDLS and CDR2 is YYNGEE in the germline V gene. Trimming removed 4 bases at V and 9 bases at J, with 12 bases between. The CDR3 totals 12 residues.

This clonotype was seen a few times. Written as DNA, the CDR3 is TGCGCCAGCAGGATTCGGACAGGGTCGAACACCGGGGAGCTGTTTTTT. Amino acid sequence: CASRIRTGSNTGELFF. The chain links TRBV5-1 to TRBJ2-2; the match to TRBD1 covers 8 bases. Looked up from germline, CDR1 is SGHRS and CDR2 is YFSETQ. The CDR3 is made up of 16 amino acids. Germline trimming cut 5 bases from V and 0 bases from J; bases unmatched to any gene: 6. The variable domain in full, completed from reference TRBV5-1 and TRBJ2-2, reads KAGVTQTPRYLIKTRGQQVTLSCSPISGHRSVSWYQQTPGQGLQFLFEYFSETQRNKGNFPGRFSGRQFSNSRSEMNVSTLELGDSALYLCASRIRTGSNTGELFFGEGSRLTVL.

The gene calls are TRBV18 and TRBJ2-7; TRBD2 agrees at 13 bases. Trimming cost V 3 bases and J 0 bases; bases outside gene matches: 5. Germline CDR1 is KGHSH and CDR2 is LQKENI. The length of the CDR3 is 17 residues. CDR3 bases: TGTGCCAGCTCACCGGGACTAGCGGGACGATTCTCCTACGAGCAGTACTTC. Its protein is CASSPGLAGRFSYEQYF.

For the CDR3, the DNA is TGTGCCAGCAGCTTCAAACTAGGGGGAGTGACCGGGGAGCTGTTTTTT. This gives the protein CASSFKLGGVTGELFF. The chain uses TRBV5-5 and TRBJ2-2; weak D call: TRBD1 (6 bases). In germline, CDR1 is SGHKS, CDR2 YYEKEE (reference sequence). Trimming removed 2 bases at V and 5 bases at J, with 16 bases between. This CDR3 is 16 amino acids long.

This clonotype was seen more than once but under ten times. At one boundary the junction diverges from the germline segment, which might be a read error. The J gene is TRBJ2-3, the V gene TRBV24-1; the D gene is possibly TRBD2 (5 bases). CDR3 length equals 13 residues. The germline gives CDR1 KGHDR, CDR2 SFDVKD. CDR3 sequence reads: CATSVGSEDMQYF. DNA of the CDR3: TGTGCCACCAGTGTTGGTAGCGAAGATATGCAGTATTTT.

This clonotype was seen only a few times. V gene TRBV5-6 combines with J gene TRBJ1-4; D is ambiguous. CDR1 SGHDT and CDR2 YYEEEE come from the germline V gene. V shed 4 bases and J shed 5 bases, with 6 bases lying between them. CDR3 length: 12 amino acids. CDR3 sequence reads: CASSQINEKLFF. In DNA, the CDR3 is TGTGCCAGCAGCCAGATAAATGAAAAACTGTTTTTT.

V gene TRBV30 combines with J gene TRBJ1-5; unclear D gene. The germline CDR1 and CDR2 sequences are GTSNPN and SVGIG (reference sequence). This CDR3 region has 14 residues. Deletions cut 2 bases from V and 2 bases from J, with 10 bases between. The CDR3 is CAWSPVSRNQPQHF. The CDR3 coding sequence is TGTGCCTGGAGTCCAGTGTCGCGCAATCAGCCCCAGCATTTT.

This clonotype was observed a handful of times. The chain employs TRBV7-6 and TRBJ2-1; the D gene is possibly TRBD1 (5 bases). There are 14 residues in the CDR3. V was cut by 5 bases and J by 6 bases, with 14 bases left in between. CDR1 is SGHVS and CDR2 is FNYEAQ in the germline V gene. CDR3 sequence: CASSPGLEVNEQFF. Here the CDR3 DNA reads TGTGCCAGCAGCCCAGGGCTGGAAGTCAATGAGCAGTTCTTC.

This chain joins TRBV5-1 and TRBJ2-7, with 8 bases lining up with TRBD1. CDR1 and CDR2 from the germline V gene are SGHRS and YFSETQ. With 1 base clipped from V and 3 bases from J, the junction kept 3 bases outside the gene matches. The CDR3 is 14 amino acids. The CDR3 coding sequence is TGCGCCAGCAGCTTGTCGGGACAGGACTACGAGCAGTACTTC. Translating it yields CASSLSGQDYEQYF.

This clonotype was seen a handful of times. The rearrangement joins TRBV20-1 to TRBJ1-2; D is undetermined. Trimming removed 0 bases at V and 4 bases at J, with 15 bases between. Germline V CDR1 and CDR2: DFQATT, SNEGSKA (reference sequence). The CDR3 is 15 residues long. In DNA form, the CDR3 reads TGCAGTGCTAGAGATCCGGCAGGCCTTCTCTATGGCTACACCTTC. Residues: CSARDPAGLLYGYTF.

The rearrangement joins TRBV2 to TRBJ2-3; no clear D gene. The V end was cut by 1 base, the J end by 5 bases, with 7 bases between. Germline lookup yields CDR1 SNHLY and CDR2 FYNNEI. CDR3 size: 13 residues. The CDR3 protein is CASSEGMGDTQYF. The CDR3 DNA reads TGTGCCAGCAGTGAAGGAATGGGAGATACGCAGTATTTT.